These 14 T cell receptor beta chains were all obtained from the same sample, sequenced in a study of immune evolution from preneoplasia to lung adenocarcinoma. The method was immunoSEQ multiplex PCR; TCRdb's version includes in-frame clones alone and lacks a portion of them. The top ten clones hold roughly 6.4% of a sample with 5,000 to 6,000 clones, over 65% of them seen once. Sequenced: FFPE lung adenocarcinoma in situ tissue. These receptors all come from a person between 60 and 80 years old with lung adenocarcinoma.

The chain uses TRBV30 and TRBJ1-3; 8 positions agree with TRBD1. The junction had 4 bases not matched to a gene; V was cut back by 2 bases and J by 4 bases. The CDR3 runs 14 residues. Germline V gives CDR1 GTSNPN, CDR2 SVGIG (reference sequence). The CDR3 reads CAWSSGGAGNTIYF. CDR3 DNA: TGTGCCTGGAGTTCAGGGGGCGCGGGAAACACCATATATTTT. The full variable domain, completed using reference TRBV30 and TRBJ1-3, is SQTIHQWPATLVQPVGSPLSLECTVEGTSNPNLYWYRQAAGRGLQLLFYSVGIGQISSEVPQNLSASRPQDRQFILSSKKLLLSDSGFYLCAWSSGGAGNTIYFGEGSWLTVV.

The chain links TRBV18 to TRBJ2-3; 14 nucleotides agree with TRBD2. CDR1 is KGHSH and CDR2 is LQKENI in the germline V gene. The ends lost 6 bases at V and 2 bases at J; junction bases unmatched: 7. This CDR3 is 17 amino acids long. CDR3 DNA sequence: TGTGCCAGCTCGCGGGGACTAGCGGGGGCTAACACAGATACGCAGTATTTT. Amino acids: CASSRGLAGANTDTQYF.

V is TRBV5-8 and J is TRBJ2-3; no clear D. Trimming took 2 bases from V and 0 from J, leaving 10 bases between them. This CDR3 spans 15 amino acids. Germline CDR1 and CDR2: SGHTS and YDEGEE. The CDR3 reads CASSLGSSSTDTQYF. CDR3 coding DNA: TGTGCCAGCAGCTTAGGCAGCTCTAGCACAGATACGCAGTATTTT. The whole variable domain, filled in from reference TRBV5-8 and TRBJ2-3, reads EAGVTQSPTHLIKTRGQQATLRCSPISGHTSVYWYQQALGLGLQFLLWYDEGEERNRGNFPPRFSGRQFPNYSSELNVNALELEDSALYLCASSLGSSSTDTQYFGPGTRLTVL.

The chain recombines TRBV10-2 with TRBJ1-4; TRBD1 might be the D (6 bases). Germline V gene sequence: CDR1 WSHSY, CDR2 SAAADI. The CDR3 is made up of 15 amino acids. Trimming cost V 5 bases and J 8 bases, with 18 bases left between them. In DNA, the CDR3 is TGCGCCAGCAGTCAACAGGGTGAAGCGGGCGAAAAACTGTTTTTT. Amino acids: CASSQQGEAGEKLFF.

The chain recombines TRBV5-5 with TRBJ1-6; D ambiguous. Germline-derived CDR1 and CDR2 are SGHKS and YYEKEE (reference sequence). The germline V and J ends were trimmed by 5 bases and 6 bases, with 12 bases remaining between them. This CDR3 region has 14 residues. CDR3 nucleotides: TGTGCCAGCAGTTCCGCACTCTCTAATTCACCCCTCCACTTT. This encodes CASSSALSNSPLHF.

The chain combines TRBV30 with TRBJ1-6, with D possibly being TRBD1 (6 bases). Germline V lookup: CDR1 GTSNPN, CDR2 SVGIG (reference sequence). This CDR3 has 15 residues. With 3 bases removed from V and 10 bases from J, the gap between germline ends came to 19 bases. DNA for the CDR3: TGTGCCTGGAGCGCCCCCCCAGGGGCAGAATCACCCCTCCACTTT. Its protein is CAWSAPPGAESPLHF.

The V call is TRBV18, the J call TRBJ1-2, with 7 bases lining up with TRBD1. V shed 4 bases, J shed 6 bases, and the junction held 8 bases outside the gene matches. The CDR3 spans 14 residues. The V gene's germline CDR1 is KGHSH and CDR2 LQKENI. The CDR3 region has the DNA TGTGCCAGCTCACGGACCCGGGACAGCCATGGCTACACCTTC. It specifies CASSRTRDSHGYTF.

V usage is TRBV5-4 and J usage is TRBJ2-7; 9 positions agree with TRBD2. This CDR3 is 14 amino acids long. After removal of 2 bases from V and 2 bases from J, the junction contained 2 bases not matched to a gene. Germline loops: CDR1 SGHNT, CDR2 YYREEE (reference sequence). The CDR3 nucleotides are TGTGCCAGCAGCTTCGGCGGGGGGGCCTACGAGCAGTACTTC. As protein: CASSFGGGAYEQYF.

The chain couples TRBV15 to TRBJ1-3; maybe TRBD1 (5 bases). The CDR3 totals 17 residues. Germline loops: CDR1 LNHNV, CDR2 YYDKDF (reference sequence). V lost 1 base, J lost 6 bases, and 19 bases lay in between. This CDR3 is CATSRAASGLGKNTIYF. The CDR3 DNA follows: TGTGCCACCAGCAGAGCCGCATCGGGACTTGGAAAAAACACCATATATTTT.

The chain uses TRBV11-2 and TRBJ2-4; TRBD2 is a possible D gene (6 bases). Trimming pared 2 bases from V and 8 bases from J, leaving 16 bases between. The CDR3 length is 15 residues. The germline V gene encodes CDR1 SGHAT and CDR2 FQNNGV. This chain's CDR3 is CASSLQGLWGDIQYF. Here the CDR3 DNA reads TGTGCCAGCAGCTTACAGGGTCTCTGGGGGGACATTCAGTACTTC.

The chain joins TRBV20-1 to TRBJ2-3; TRBD1 might be the D (6 bases). CDR1 DFQATT and CDR2 SNEGSKA come from the germline V gene (reference sequence). This CDR3 contains 11 residues. The germline V and J ends were trimmed by 4 bases and 10 bases, with 12 bases remaining between them. The CDR3, as DNA: TGCAGTGCTACAGTTGGACAGTCGCAGTATTTT. This gives the protein CSATVGQSQYF.

The chain employs TRBV7-6 and TRBJ1-1; possibly TRBD1 for D (6 bases). V lost 6 bases and J lost 8, with 22 bases in between. The CDR3 totals 15 residues. Germline values: CDR1 SGHVS, CDR2 FNYEAQ. The CDR3 nucleotides are TGTGCCAGCAGTCAAGGGGGGGGAAGCGGGCAAGAAGCTTTCTTT. It codes for CASSQGGGSGQEAFF.

The gene calls are TRBV6-5 and TRBJ2-7, with 7 bases lining up with TRBD1. Germline V gives CDR1 MNHEY, CDR2 SVGAGI. V lost 6 bases, J lost 2 bases, and 7 bases stayed unmatched. The CDR3 contains 14 residues. The CDR3 sequence is CASSRDRDAYEQYF. The CDR3, as DNA: TGTGCCAGCAGCCGTGACAGGGACGCCTACGAGCAGTACTTC.

The V and J genes are TRBV18 and TRBJ1-1; TRBD1 is a possible D gene (5 bases). V was pared by 6 bases and J by 11 bases, with 22 bases between. In germline, CDR1 is KGHSH, CDR2 LQKENI. CDR3 length equals 14 residues. CDR3 nucleotide sequence: TGTGCCAGCTCGCAGGAAAGACAGTCCTCTGGGGCTTTCTTT. The encoded protein is CASSQERQSSGAFF.